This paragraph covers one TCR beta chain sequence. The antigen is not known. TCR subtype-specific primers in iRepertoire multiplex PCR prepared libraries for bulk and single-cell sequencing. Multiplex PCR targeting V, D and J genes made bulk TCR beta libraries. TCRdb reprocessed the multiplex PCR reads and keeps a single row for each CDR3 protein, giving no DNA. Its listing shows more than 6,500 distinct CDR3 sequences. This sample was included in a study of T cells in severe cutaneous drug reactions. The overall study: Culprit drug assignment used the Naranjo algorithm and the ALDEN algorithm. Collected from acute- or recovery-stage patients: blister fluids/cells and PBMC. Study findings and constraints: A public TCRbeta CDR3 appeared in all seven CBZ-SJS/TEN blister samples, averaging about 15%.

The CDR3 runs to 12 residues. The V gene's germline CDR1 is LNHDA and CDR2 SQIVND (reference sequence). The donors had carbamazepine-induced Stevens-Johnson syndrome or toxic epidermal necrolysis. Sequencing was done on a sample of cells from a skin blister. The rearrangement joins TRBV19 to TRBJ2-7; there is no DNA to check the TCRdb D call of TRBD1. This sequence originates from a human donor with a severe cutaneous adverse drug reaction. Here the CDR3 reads CANSPRQGEQYF.